The next 9 T cell receptor beta chains were all read from a single sample in a study of cytomegalovirus exposure and HLA in healthy donors. Clones were read by immunoSEQ multiplex PCR, and TCRdb kept only the in-frame ones, dropping some. The sample has approximately 240,000 clones, 90% to 95% seen once; the top ten hold about 0.95%. Sequenced sample: PBMCs. These TCRs come from a woman aged 18-29 years in good health and CMV-seronegative.

This clone has a single count. The chain joins TRBV28 to TRBJ1-5; 7 nucleotides line up with TRBD1. This CDR3 comprises 14 residues. Germline CDR1 and CDR2: MDHEN and SYDVKM. Trimming removed 10 bases from V and 2 bases from J; junction bases left unmatched: 8. The CDR3 protein is CATQGGAGNQPQHF. In DNA form, the CDR3 reads TGTGCCACCCAAGGGGGCGCGGGCAATCAGCCCCAGCATTTT.

The rearrangement joins TRBV5-1 to TRBJ1-4; 8 positions match TRBD1. The trim removed 3 bases at V and 4 bases at J, leaving 8 bases unmatched. There are 16 residues in the CDR3. Per germline, CDR1 SGHRS and CDR2 YFSETQ. The DNA of the CDR3 is TGCGCCAGCAGCTCAAAACCGGGACAGGTTAATGAAAAACTGTTTTTT. It encodes CASSSKPGQVNEKLFF.

The rearrangement links TRBV30 to TRBJ1-6; D is ambiguous. Between the trimmed V and J ends, which lost 5 bases and 7 bases, there was a span of 15 bases. Germline V gene sequence: CDR1 GTSNPN, CDR2 SVGIG (reference sequence). CDR3 length equals 14 residues. The CDR3 sequence: CAWLAGSPNSPLHF. For the CDR3, the DNA is TGTGCCTGGTTAGCCGGGTCGCCAAATTCACCCCTCCACTTT.

This clone was observed a handful of times. The chain joins TRBV19 to TRBJ2-3; tentative D call: TRBD1 (6 bases). Looked up from germline, CDR1 is LNHDA and CDR2 is SQIVND (reference sequence). This CDR3 is built from 13 residues. Trimming took off 5 bases at V and 6 bases at J, with 12 bases between the two ends. The CDR3 reads CASSVQGFDTQYF. CDR3 DNA sequence: TGTGCCAGTAGTGTTCAGGGGTTTGATACGCAGTATTTT.

This chain uses TRBV11-2 with TRBJ2-2; D not certain. The germline V and J ends were trimmed by 4 bases and 8 bases, with 14 bases remaining between them. In germline, CDR1 is SGHAT, CDR2 FQNNGV. CDR3 size: 14 residues. CDR3 region: CASSSLVGSGELFF. In DNA, the CDR3 is TGTGCCAGCAGCTCCCTAGTGGGTAGTGGGGAGCTGTTTTTT.

This chain's CDR3 is CASSLLTSGFIDTQYF. CDR3 sequence (DNA): TGTGCCAGCAGCTTGCTGACTAGCGGGTTTATAGATACGCAGTATTTT. The chain couples TRBV5-6 to TRBJ2-3; 10 nucleotides agree with TRBD2. The germline CDR1 and CDR2 sequences are SGHDT and YYEEEE. The ends lost 1 base at V and 5 bases at J; junction bases unmatched: 7. The CDR3 length is 16 residues.

The V gene is TRBV6-1, the J gene TRBJ2-3; tentative D call: TRBD2 (6 bases). CDR3 size: 15 residues. Germline values: CDR1 MNHNS, CDR2 SASEGT. The V and J ends lost 7 bases and 3 bases respectively, with 17 bases between them. The CDR3 spells CASTTWGERTDTQYF. CDR3 nucleotides: TGTGCCAGCACCACATGGGGGGAGAGGACAGATACGCAGTATTTT.

Comments on this clone: Other DNA sequences in this specimen translate into the identical CDR3. The chain has TRBV6-6 and TRBJ2-7; 9 bases are shared with TRBD1. The CDR3 is 13 residues long. J was trimmed by 4 bases and V by 5 bases; bases with no gene match: 3. Germline CDR1 MNHNY, CDR2 SVGAGI (reference sequence). The CDR3 DNA sequence: TGTGCCAGCAGTCGGGACAGGGCGTACGAGCAGTACTTC. As protein: CASSRDRAYEQYF.

This sequence joins TRBV7-3 and TRBJ2-7; maybe TRBD1 (5 bases). Trimming shortened V by 1 base and J by 5 bases, and 9 bases separated the two germline ends. The CDR3 sequence is 13 residues long. In germline, CDR1 is SGHTA, CDR2 FQGTGA. The CDR3 nucleotides are TGTGCCAGCAGCTTAAGCGACAGCCACGAGCAGTACTTC. This encodes CASSLSDSHEQYF.